Listed here are 27 T cell receptor beta chains from one sample, sequenced in a study of read filtering for tumor transcriptome and immune sequencing. Molecular barcoded adaptors covering alpha/delta and beta/gamma chains were used on 400 ng RNA. TCRdb processed the reads anew with MiXCR; each CDR3 protein has one entry. This table holds 49,000 or so distinct CDR3 sequences, 10% to 15% found once. Specimen: a population of CD138-negative cells sorted from bone marrow. These receptors were obtained from a donor at least 40 years old with multiple myeloma.

There are many counts of this clonotype. The chain joins TRBV18 to TRBJ2-7; 7 bases match TRBD2. Trimming at V came to 5 bases and at J to 5 bases, leaving 6 bases not matched to a gene. The CDR3 runs 13 residues. The V gene's germline CDR1 is KGHSH and CDR2 LQKENI. CDR3 residues: CASSSGLGDEQYF. CDR3 coding DNA: TGTGCCAGCTCATCCGGACTAGGGGACGAGCAGTACTTC.

As regards this clonotype: An end of the junction differs from the germline gene, which may be a read error. The chain is built from TRBV6-4 and TRBJ1-5; D not resolved. The V gene's germline CDR1 is MRHNA and CDR2 SNTAGT. CDR3 size: 8 residues. The CDR3: CSSSTQHF. In nucleotides, the CDR3 is TGTTCCAGCAGTACCCAGCATTTT.

This clonotype was recorded at least ten times. This rearrangement joins TRBV12-3 or TRBV12-4 to TRBJ1-5; D perhaps matches TRBD1 (6 bases). The V gene lost 2 bases and the J gene lost 8 bases, with 16 bases spanning the gap. The CDR3 consists of 15 residues. Here the CDR3 DNA reads TGTGCCAGCAGTTTAACAGGGTCCCGTTTCGAGCCCCAGCATTTT. It yields the protein CASSLTGSRFEPQHF.

There are many counts of this clonotype. The rearrangement links TRBV3-1 to TRBJ2-7; D is unresolved. The V gene lost 2 bases and the J gene lost 6 bases, with 8 bases spanning the gap. The CDR3 is made up of 12 amino acids. Germline-derived CDR1 and CDR2 are LGHDT and YNNKEL (reference sequence). The CDR3 region has the DNA TGTGCCAGCAGCCAATACCCCGGCGAGCAGTACTTC. It yields the protein CASSQYPGEQYF.

The sample holds a few counts of this clonotype. Given a much more abundant clone one base away, this may be a read error. The chain combines TRBV20-1 with TRBJ2-5, with 7 bases matching TRBD2. V shed 8 bases and J 5 bases; nucleotides not matched to a gene: 14. The CDR3 is 14 amino acids. Looked up from germline, CDR1 is DFQATT and CDR2 is SNEGSKA (reference sequence). CDR3: CSTMVTTSVETQYF. The DNA for the CDR3 is TGCAGTACTATGGTTACCACTAGCGTGGAGACCCAGTACTTC.

A single count supports this clonotype. The chain combines TRBV6-4 with TRBJ2-3, with D tentatively TRBD1 (5 bases). Trimming took off 8 bases at V and 5 bases at J, with 8 bases between the two ends. This CDR3 contains 11 residues. The germline gives CDR1 MRHNA, CDR2 SNTAGT. The CDR3 nucleotides are TGTGCCAGCGGGCAGGGAGATACGCAGTATTTT. Its protein product is CASGQGDTQYF.

Concerning this clonotype itself: The junction differs from germline at one of its ends, possibly a read error. This chain links TRBV6-2 or TRBV6-3 with TRBJ1-1; D remains unclear. Germline V gene lookup returns CDR1 MNHEY and CDR2 SVGEGT. The CDR3 is 14 amino acids. The CDR3 loop is CAGSPFSGRTEAFF. The CDR3 DNA reads TGTGCCGGCAGTCCATTTTCCGGGCGCACTGAGGCTTTCTTT.

This clonotype was detected ten times or more. The chain links TRBV30 to TRBJ2-1; D possibly corresponds to TRBD2 (8 bases). In germline, CDR1 is GTSNPN, CDR2 SVGIG (reference sequence). The CDR3 is 15 residues long. V was pared by 4 bases and J by 6 bases, with 19 bases between. Here the CDR3 DNA reads TGTGCCTGGACCAAAGGGGGCGGGAGGCCCAATGAGCAGTTCTTC. Its protein product is CAWTKGGGRPNEQFF. Full variable domain (rest looked up from reference TRBV30 and TRBJ2-1): SQTIHQWPATLVQPVGSPLSLECTVEGTSNPNLYWYRQAAGRGLQLLFYSVGIGQISSEVPQNLSASRPQDRQFILSSKKLLLSDSGFYLCAWTKGGGRPNEQFFGPGTRLTVL.

This clonotype was seen at least ten times. J is TRBJ1-2 and V is TRBV20-1; D call uncertain. The CDR3 covers 12 residues. Germline-derived CDR1 and CDR2 are DFQATT and SNEGSKA (reference sequence). The V end was cut by 4 bases, the J end by 3 bases, with 9 bases between. CDR3 sequence: CSANQLHYGYTF. The DNA of the CDR3 is TGCAGTGCTAACCAGCTGCACTATGGCTACACCTTC.

CDR3 sequence (DNA): TGCAGTGCTTCCCGCAGGGGAAGGACCGGGGAGCTGTTTTTT. Translating it yields CSASRRGRTGELFF. The chain carries TRBV20-1 and TRBJ2-2; D is perhaps TRBD1 (6 bases). This CDR3 spans 14 amino acids. Per germline, CDR1 DFQATT and CDR2 SNEGSKA (reference sequence). Deletions cut 5 bases from V and 5 bases from J, with 15 bases between.

Points on this clonotype: A read error may produce the germline difference seen at one junction end. The chain combines TRBV6-6 with TRBJ1-1; the D gene is possibly TRBD1 (5 bases). The CDR3 has 15 amino acids. Germline V gene sequence: CDR1 MNHNY, CDR2 SVGAGI (reference sequence). The CDR3, as DNA: TGTGCCAGCAGTTCCCTCGGGGCCACGAACAGTGAAGCTTTCTTC. Its translation is CASSSLGATNSEAFF.

In this sample, this clonotype turned up many times. This chain connects TRBV29-1 to TRBJ2-2; possible D gene TRBD1, 7 bases. CDR1 is SQVTM, CDR2 ANQGSEA, per germline. Trimming shortened V by 5 bases and J by 8 bases, and 12 bases separated the two germline ends. This CDR3 region has 12 residues. CDR3 nucleotide sequence: TGCAGCGTTATGACAGGGACTGGGGAGCTGTTTTTT. As protein: CSVMTGTGELFF.

This clonotype was recorded many times. The chain joins TRBV12-3 or TRBV12-4 to TRBJ2-3; possibly TRBD1 or TRBD2 for D (5 bases each). The CDR3 length is 14 residues. The V end lost 6 bases, the J end lost 9 bases, and 19 bases lay between the germline ends. CDR3 coding DNA: TGTGCCAGCAGACTTAAGAAGCAGGGAGAAACGCAGTATTTT. It encodes CASRLKKQGETQYF.

Details on this clonotype: This may be a read error: a much more frequent sequence differs by one nucleotide. CDR3 DNA: TGTGCCTGCGGTCGGGGGGAGCTGTTTTTT. Translated: CACGRGELFF. This chain uses TRBV6-5 with TRBJ2-2; D remains unclear. Trimming pared 11 bases from V and 8 bases from J, leaving 9 bases between. Per the germline V gene, CDR1 is MNHEY and CDR2 is SVGAGI. The CDR3 is 10 amino acids.

A remark on this clonotype: This may arise from a read error, as a much more abundant clone is one base away. The chain is built from TRBV3-1 and TRBJ2-2, with 7 bases aligning to TRBD2. The CDR3 has 14 residues. With V trimmed by 8 bases and J by 4 bases, 7 bases remained unmatched. The germline V gene has CDR1 LGHDT and CDR2 YNNKEL (reference sequence). The CDR3 loop is CASGRPGGTGELFF. The CDR3 coding sequence is TGTGCCAGCGGCCGTCCGGGGGGCACCGGGGAGCTGTTTTTT.

This clonotype was seen ten or more times. The chain links TRBV5-1 to TRBJ1-1; possible D gene TRBD1, 6 bases. The CDR3 runs 12 residues. Trimming removed 2 bases at V and 7 bases at J, with 9 bases between. Germline V gives CDR1 SGHRS, CDR2 YFSETQ. The CDR3 loop is CASSLQGGEAFF. As DNA, the CDR3 is TGCGCCAGCAGCTTACAGGGAGGTGAAGCTTTCTTT.

This clonotype was picked up many times. V usage is TRBV7-2 and J usage is TRBJ2-1; D gene unclear. Germline CDR1 and CDR2: SGHTA and FQGNSA. This CDR3 has 15 amino acids. Trimming stripped 5 bases from V and 0 bases from J, with 11 bases between. DNA for the CDR3: TGTGCCAGCAGCCGTTCTAGTAGCTCCTACAATGAGCAGTTCTTC. It codes for CASSRSSSSYNEQFF.

This clonotype was detected ten times or more. The chain employs TRBV7-2 and TRBJ2-7; the D call may be TRBD1 or TRBD2 (6 bases each). Germline-derived CDR1 and CDR2 are SGHTA and FQGNSA. Trimming removed 7 bases from V and 1 base from J, with 17 bases in between. The CDR3 is 15 residues long. The CDR3: CASTQGGQGSYEQYF. The CDR3 nucleotides are TGTGCCAGCACCCAAGGGGGGCAGGGGTCCTACGAGCAGTACTTC.

This clonotype has at least ten counts. The chain links TRBV28 to TRBJ2-2, with TRBD2 as a possible D gene (5 bases). Trimming removed 2 bases at V and 7 bases at J, with 11 bases between. Germline CDR1 reads MDHEN; CDR2 reads SYDVKM. CDR3 length: 14 residues. CDR3 sequence reads: CASSLATSSGELFF. The CDR3 DNA sequence: TGTGCCAGCAGTTTAGCTACTAGTAGCGGGGAGCTGTTTTTT.

This clonotype has at least ten counts. The chain recombines TRBV7-9 with TRBJ1-2; 9 bases map to TRBD1. The CDR3 totals 13 residues. From germline, CDR1 is SEHNR and CDR2 FQNEAQ (reference sequence). V lost 1 base and J lost 8; bases outside the gene matches: 2. In nucleotides, the CDR3 is TGTGCCAGCAGCTTAGTAACAGGGGGCGGCTACACCTTC. It encodes CASSLVTGGGYTF.

This clonotype was counted ten times or more. The gene calls are TRBV6-2 or TRBV6-3 and TRBJ2-1, with unresolved D. The germline V gene encodes CDR1 MNHEY and CDR2 SVGEGT. CDR3 size: 13 residues. The V gene lost 7 bases and the J gene lost 6 bases, with 13 bases spanning the gap. As DNA, the CDR3 is TGTGCCAGCACCCTGCGTGTGGGCAATGAGCAGTTCTTC. This encodes CASTLRVGNEQFF.

This clonotype was detected many times. The rearrangement links TRBV20-1 to TRBJ1-1; 8 bases match TRBD1. This CDR3 is 11 amino acids long. Trimming cost V 6 bases and J 11 bases; bases outside gene matches: 8. Germline V CDR1 and CDR2: DFQATT, SNEGSKA (reference sequence). The CDR3 DNA is TGCAGTGCGCGGACAGGGTTTGGCGCTTTCTTT. This gives the protein CSARTGFGAFF.

This clonotype has a count of ten or more. The J gene is TRBJ2-3, the V gene TRBV7-9, with D unclear. Trimming removed 3 bases at V and 4 bases at J, with 5 bases between. The CDR3 loop spans 12 amino acids. Germline V gene data show CDR1 as SEHNR and CDR2 as FQNEAQ (reference sequence). CDR3 sequence reads: CASSFMSDTQYF. CDR3 nucleotides: TGTGCCAGCAGCTTCATGTCAGATACGCAGTATTTT.

This clonotype was detected only a few times. The V call is TRBV7-2, the J call TRBJ2-2; possible D gene TRBD2, 5 bases. CDR1 is SGHTA, CDR2 FQGNSA, per germline. This CDR3 contains 16 residues. V lost 1 base and J lost 1, with 10 bases in between. CDR3 nucleotides: TGTGCCAGCAGCTTAGAGTTAGCGCGGAACACCGGGGAGCTGTTTTTT. Its protein product is CASSLELARNTGELFF.

This clonotype was recorded at least ten times. V and J are TRBV6-5 and TRBJ2-3; D gene ambiguous. CDR3 length: 17 amino acids. From germline, CDR1 is MNHEY and CDR2 SVGAGI. V was clipped by 1 base and J by 4 bases, with 18 bases between them. The CDR3 loop is CASSYFSSNIGADTQYF. CDR3 coding DNA: TGTGCCAGCAGTTACTTTTCGAGTAATATAGGTGCAGATACGCAGTATTTT.

This clonotype was recorded a few times. It is likely a read error: a sequence one base away is far more abundant. The chain uses TRBV11-1 and TRBJ2-6; D tentatively fits TRBD1 or TRBD2 (5 bases each). CDR3 length: 17 residues. Germline V gene lookup returns CDR1 SGHAT and CDR2 FQDESV (reference sequence). The CDR3 sequence: CASSLEAKISGANVLAF. The CDR3 DNA is TGTGCCAGCAGCTTAGAGGCCAAGATCTCCGGGGCCAACGTCCTGGCTTTC.

Concerning this clonotype: The CDR3 does not end in the conserved phenylalanine or tryptophan, so this is likely a read error. The gene calls are TRBV6-5 and TRBJ2-1; 12 nucleotides match TRBD2. The CDR3 runs 18 residues. Germline V gene sequence: CDR1 MNHEY, CDR2 SVGAGI. The CDR3, as DNA: TGTGCCAGCAGTTACTTGACTAGCGGGAGACTTTCCTACAATGAACAGTTCCTC. This translates into CASSYLTSGRLSYNEQFL.